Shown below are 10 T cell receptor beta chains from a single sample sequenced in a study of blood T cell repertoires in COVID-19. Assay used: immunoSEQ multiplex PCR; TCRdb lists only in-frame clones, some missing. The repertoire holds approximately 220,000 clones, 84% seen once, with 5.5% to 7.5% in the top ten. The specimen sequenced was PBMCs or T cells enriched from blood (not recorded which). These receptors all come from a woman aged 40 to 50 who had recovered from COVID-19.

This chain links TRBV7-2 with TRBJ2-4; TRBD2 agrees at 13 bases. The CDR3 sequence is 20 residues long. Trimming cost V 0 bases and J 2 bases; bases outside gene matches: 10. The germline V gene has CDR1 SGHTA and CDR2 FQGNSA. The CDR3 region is CASSLAGLAGEWSTKNIQYF. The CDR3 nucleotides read TGTGCCAGCAGCTTAGCAGGACTAGCGGGAGAATGGAGTACCAAAAACATTCAGTACTTC.

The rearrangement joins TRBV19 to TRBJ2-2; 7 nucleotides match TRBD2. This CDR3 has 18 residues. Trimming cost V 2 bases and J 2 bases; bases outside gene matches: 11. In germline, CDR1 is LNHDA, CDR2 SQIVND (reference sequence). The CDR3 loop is CASSIKVRLADNTGELFF. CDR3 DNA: TGTGCCAGTAGTATAAAGGTGCGGCTAGCGGATAACACCGGGGAGCTGTTTTTT.

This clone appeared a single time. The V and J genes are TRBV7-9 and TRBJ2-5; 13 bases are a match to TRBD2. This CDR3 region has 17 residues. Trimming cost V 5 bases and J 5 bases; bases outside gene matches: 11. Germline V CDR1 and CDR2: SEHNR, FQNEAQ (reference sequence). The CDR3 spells CASSLGLAGSLGETQYF. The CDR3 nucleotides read TGTGCCAGCAGCCTGGGACTAGCGGGAAGCCTGGGGGAGACCCAGTACTTC.

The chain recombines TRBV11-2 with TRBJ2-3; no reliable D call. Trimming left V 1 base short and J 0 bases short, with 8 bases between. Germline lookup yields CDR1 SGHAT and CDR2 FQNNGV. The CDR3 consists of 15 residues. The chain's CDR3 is CASSLGLDSTDTQYF. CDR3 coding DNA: TGTGCCAGCAGCTTAGGACTTGACAGCACAGATACGCAGTATTTT. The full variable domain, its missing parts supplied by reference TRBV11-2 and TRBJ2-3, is EAGVAQSPRYKIIEKRQSVAFWCNPISGHATLYWYQQILGQGPKLLIQFQNNGVVDDSQLPKDRFSAERLKGVDSTLKIQPAKLEDSAVYLCASSLGLDSTDTQYFGPGTRLTVL.

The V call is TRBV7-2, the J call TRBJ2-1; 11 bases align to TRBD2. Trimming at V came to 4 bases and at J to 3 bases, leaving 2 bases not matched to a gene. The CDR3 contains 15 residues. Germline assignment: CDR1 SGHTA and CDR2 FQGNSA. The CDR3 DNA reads TGTGCCAGCAGCTCCACTAGCGGGAGCTACAATGAGCAGTTCTTC. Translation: CASSSTSGSYNEQFF.

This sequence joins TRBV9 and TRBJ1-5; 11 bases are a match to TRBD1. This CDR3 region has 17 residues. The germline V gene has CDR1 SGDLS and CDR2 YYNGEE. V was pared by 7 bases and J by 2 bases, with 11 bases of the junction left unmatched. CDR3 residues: CASAQGTGGEGNQPQHF. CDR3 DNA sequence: TGTGCCAGCGCCCAAGGGACAGGGGGTGAGGGCAATCAGCCCCAGCATTTT.

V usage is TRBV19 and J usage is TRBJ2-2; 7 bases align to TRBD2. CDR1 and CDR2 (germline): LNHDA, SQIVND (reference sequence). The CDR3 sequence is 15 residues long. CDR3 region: CAIRPGGKNTGELFF. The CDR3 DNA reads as TGTGCTATACGTCCGGGGGGTAAGAACACCGGGGAGCTGTTTTTT. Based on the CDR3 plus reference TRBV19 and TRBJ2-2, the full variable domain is DGGITQSPKYLFRKEGQNVTLSCEQNLNHDAMYWYRQDPGQGLRLIYYSQIVNDFQKGDIAEGYSVSREKKESFPLTVTSAQKNPTAFYLCAIRPGGKNTGELFFGEGSRLTVL.

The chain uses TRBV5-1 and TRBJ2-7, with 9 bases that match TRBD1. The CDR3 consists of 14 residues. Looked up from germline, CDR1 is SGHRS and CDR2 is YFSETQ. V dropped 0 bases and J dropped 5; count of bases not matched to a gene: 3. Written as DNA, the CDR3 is TGCGCCAGCAGCTTGGAGGACAGGGGTCACGAGCAGTACTTC. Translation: CASSLEDRGHEQYF.

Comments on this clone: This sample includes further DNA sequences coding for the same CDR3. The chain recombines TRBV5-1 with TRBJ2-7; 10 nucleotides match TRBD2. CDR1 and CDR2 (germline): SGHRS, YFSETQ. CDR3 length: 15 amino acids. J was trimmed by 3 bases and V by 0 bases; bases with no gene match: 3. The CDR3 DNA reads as TGCGCCAGCAGCTTGGCTAGCGGGAGTAGCTACGAGCAGTACTTC. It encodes CASSLASGSSYEQYF.

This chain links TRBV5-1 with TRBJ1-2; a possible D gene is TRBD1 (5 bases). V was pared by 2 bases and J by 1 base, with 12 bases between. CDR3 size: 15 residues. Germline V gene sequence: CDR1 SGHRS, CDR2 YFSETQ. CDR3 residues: CASSLQASVNYGYTF. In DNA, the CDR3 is TGCGCCAGCAGCTTACAGGCGTCGGTTAACTATGGCTACACCTTC. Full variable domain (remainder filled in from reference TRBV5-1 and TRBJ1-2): KAGVTQTPRYLIKTRGQQVTLSCSPISGHRSVSWYQQTPGQGLQFLFEYFSETQRNKGNFPGRFSGRQFSNSRSEMNVSTLELGDSALYLCASSLQASVNYGYTFGSGTRLTVV.